A selection of T cell receptor beta chains follows, all from one sample in a study of shared clonotypes between healthy human individuals. The repertoire was sequenced with immunoSEQ multiplex PCR; TCRdb's copy has only in-frame clones and lacks some. Of 2 million to 2.5 million clones listed, over 85% are singletons. Material for sequencing was naive CD4+ T cells sorted from blood. The receptors here all came from a man aged 18 to 29 in good health. Each CDR3 is given with its conserved first and last residue. Each record gives: clone size, V gene, J gene, D gene, CDR3 protein, CDR3 DNA. A D gene is named only where the DNA matches it firmly. Clone size is not always given. Where it is, it says once, few, many or a class for expanded clones.

NA	TRBV7-9	TRBJ2-7	NA	CASSSAIWASEAYEQYF	TGTGCCAGCAGCTCCGCCATATGGGCCAGCGAAGCCTACGAGCAGTACTTC
NA	TRBV4-1	TRBJ2-2	NA	CASSQDRAGASTGELFF	TGCGCCAGCAGCCAAGATCGTGCGGGGGCGTCGACGGGGGAGCTGTTTTTT
NA	TRBV10-3	TRBJ1-2	NA	CASSDPRVTYGYTF	TGTGCCTCCAGTGACCCCCGGGTAACCTATGGCTACACCTTC
NA	TRBV5-4	TRBJ2-7	TRBD2	CASSLTSGRGYEQYF	TGTGCCAGCAGCTTGACTAGCGGGAGGGGGTACGAGCAGTACTTC
NA	TRBV7-2	TRBJ2-7	TRBD2	CASSLVGTSRYEQYF	TGTGCCAGCAGCTTAGTTGGGACTAGCAGATACGAGCAGTACTTC
NA	TRBV19	TRBJ1-1	TRBD1	CASSLGQSNTEAFF	TGTGCCAGTAGTTTGGGACAGTCGAACACTGAAGCTTTCTTT
once	TRBV5-1	TRBJ2-3	NA	CASSPAEYRKSTDTQYF	TGCGCCAGCAGCCCCGCGGAGTACCGCAAAAGCACAGATACGCAGTATTTT
NA	TRBV4-1	TRBJ2-5	NA	CASSQGTTETQYF	TGCGCCAGCAGCCAAGGAACCACAGAGACCCAGTACTTC
NA	TRBV5-1	TRBJ2-2	NA	CASSLGGNPGELFF	TGCGCCAGCAGCTTGGGTGGGAACCCCGGGGAGCTGTTTTTT
NA	TRBV5-1	TRBJ2-7	TRBD1	CASSNGQATYEQYF	TGCGCCAGCAGCAACGGACAGGCAACCTACGAGCAGTACTTC
NA	TRBV6-1	TRBJ1-2	NA	CASSALGGSNYGYTF	TGTGCCAGCAGTGCTCTTGGGGGGTCTAACTATGGCTACACCTTC
NA	TRBV5-4	TRBJ2-3	NA	CASRSQGTTDTQYF	TGTGCCAGCAGATCTCAGGGGACCACAGATACGCAGTATTTT
NA	TRBV7-2	TRBJ2-1	NA	CASSLTGRMSYNEQFF	TGTGCCAGCAGCTTAACTGGCAGGATGTCCTACAATGAGCAGTTCTTC
NA	TRBV4-1	TRBJ1-2	NA	CASSQDIPGRNINYGYTF	TGCGCCAGCAGCCAAGATATTCCCGGGCGGAACATTAACTATGGCTACACCTTC
NA	TRBV2	TRBJ1-6	NA	CASSEDSGTGNSPLHF	TGTGCCAGCAGTGAGGACTCGGGAACCGGTAATTCACCCCTCCACTTT